The clone carrying this T cell receptor (beta chain) was counted at least ten times. Construction of the TCRbeta library involved unique molecular identifiers. MiXCR, run by TCRdb on the PCR reads, gives a single entry per CDR3 protein. The table lists 550,000 to 800,000 distinct CDR3 sequences, 13% of them singletons. The data are from a study of T-cell reconstitution after alpha-beta-depleted transplantation in children. The germline CDR1 and CDR2 sequences are DFQATT and SNEGSKA (reference sequence). Deletions cut 3 bases from V and 6 bases from J, with 11 bases between. This CDR3 is built from 12 residues.

The J gene is TRBJ1-2, the V gene TRBV20-1; D is ambiguous. The TCR sequence derives from a girl between 2 and 10 years old with congenital amegakaryocytic thrombocytopenia, due to receive a stem cell transplant. This specimen was PBMCs, taken before TCRalphabeta/CD19-depleted stem cell transplant. This CDR3 reads CSASSEPDGYTF. The CDR3, as DNA: TGCAGTGCTAGTTCAGAACCTGATGGCTACACCTTC.